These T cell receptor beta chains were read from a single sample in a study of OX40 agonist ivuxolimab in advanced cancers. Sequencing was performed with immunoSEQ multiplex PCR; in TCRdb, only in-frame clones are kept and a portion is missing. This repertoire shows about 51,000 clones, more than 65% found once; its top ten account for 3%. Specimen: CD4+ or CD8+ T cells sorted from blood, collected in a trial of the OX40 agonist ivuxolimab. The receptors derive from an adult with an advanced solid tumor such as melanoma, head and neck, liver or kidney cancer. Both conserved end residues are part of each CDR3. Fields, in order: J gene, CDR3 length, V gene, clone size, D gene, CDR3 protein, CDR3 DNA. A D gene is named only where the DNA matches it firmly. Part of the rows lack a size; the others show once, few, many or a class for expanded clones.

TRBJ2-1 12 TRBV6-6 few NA CASSRDNNEQFF TGTGCCAGCAGCCGGGACAACAATGAGCAGTTCTTC
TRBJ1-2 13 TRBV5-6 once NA CASRVRAVEGYTF TGTGCCAGCAGGGTCCGGGCCGTAGAGGGATACACCTTC
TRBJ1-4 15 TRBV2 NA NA CASSDWSRGSEKLFF TGTGCCAGCAGTGACTGGTCTCGGGGGAGTGAAAAACTGTTTTTT
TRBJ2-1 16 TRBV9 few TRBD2 CASSMGTSGGYNEQFF TGTGCCAGCAGCATGGGGACTAGCGGGGGATACAATGAGCAGTTCTTC
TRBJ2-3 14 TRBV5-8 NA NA CASSLNTGTDTQYF TGTGCCAGCAGCCTTAATACAGGGACAGATACGCAGTATTTT
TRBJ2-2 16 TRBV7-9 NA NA CASSLSWGLNTGELFF TGTGCCAGCAGCTTAAGCTGGGGGCTTAACACCGGGGAGCTGTTTTTT
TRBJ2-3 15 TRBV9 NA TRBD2 CASSVLAGGEDTQYF TGTGCCAGCAGCGTATTAGCGGGGGGAGAAGATACGCAGTATTTT
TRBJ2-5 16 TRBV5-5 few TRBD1 CASSTRGQAPWETQYF TGTGCCAGCAGCACCCGAGGACAGGCGCCATGGGAGACCCAGTACTTC
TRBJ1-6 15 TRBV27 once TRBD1 CASSIAGQDDLPLHF TGTGCCAGCAGCATCGCTGGACAGGACGATTTACCCCTCCACTTT
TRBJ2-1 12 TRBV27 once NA CASSPSYNEQFF TGTGCCAGCAGTCCCTCCTACAATGAGCAGTTCTTC
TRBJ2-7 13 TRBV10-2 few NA CASSQLGTAEQYF TGCGCCAGCAGTCAACTCGGGACCGCCGAGCAGTACTTC
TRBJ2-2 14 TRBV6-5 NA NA CASSYGGFAGELFF TGTGCCAGCAGTTACGGGGGTTTCGCCGGGGAGCTGTTTTTT
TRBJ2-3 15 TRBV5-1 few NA CASSDGTPSTDTQYF TGCGCCAGCAGCGACGGGACACCCAGCACAGATACGCAGTATTTT
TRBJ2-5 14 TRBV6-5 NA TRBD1 CASSPGTAQETQYF TGTGCCAGCAGTCCCGGGACAGCACAAGAGACCCAGTACTTC
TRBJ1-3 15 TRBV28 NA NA CASSTPGRSGNTIYF TGTGCCAGCAGTACTCCAGGGAGGTCTGGAAACACCATATATTTT
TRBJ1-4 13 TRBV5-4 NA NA CASSDRTEEKLFF TGTGCCAGCAGCGATAGGACGGAAGAAAAACTGTTTTTT
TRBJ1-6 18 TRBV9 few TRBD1 CASSVGQGASSYNSPLHF TGTGCCAGCAGCGTCGGACAGGGTGCAAGCTCCTATAATTCACCCCTCCACTTT
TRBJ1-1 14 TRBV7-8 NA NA CASSRREGDTEAFF TGTGCCAGCAGCCGGCGCGAGGGCGACACTGAAGCTTTCTTT
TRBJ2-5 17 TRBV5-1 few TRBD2 CASSLIGAGHGGETQYF TGCGCCAGCAGCTTGATTGGAGCGGGCCACGGGGGGGAGACCCAGTACTTC
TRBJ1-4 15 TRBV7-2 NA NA CASSPHRGANEKLFF TGTGCCAGCAGCCCCCACCGGGGTGCTAATGAAAAACTGTTTTTT
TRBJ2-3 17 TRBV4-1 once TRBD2 CASSQRGLAGNTDTQYF TGCGCCAGCAGCCAACGAGGACTAGCGGGGAACACAGATACGCAGTATTTT
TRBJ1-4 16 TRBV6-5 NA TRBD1 CASSYSQGYSNEKLFF TGTGCCAGCAGTTACTCACAGGGGTACTCTAATGAAAAACTGTTTTTT
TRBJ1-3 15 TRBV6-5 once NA CASSARQGSGNTIYF TGTGCCAGCAGTGCCCGGCAGGGCTCTGGAAACACCATATATTTT
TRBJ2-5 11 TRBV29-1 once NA CSVAEQETQYF TGCAGCGTTGCAGAGCAAGAGACCCAGTACTTC
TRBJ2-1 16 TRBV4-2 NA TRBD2 CASSQDGVAGYNEQFF TGTGCCAGCAGCCAAGATGGGGTAGCGGGGTACAATGAGCAGTTCTTC
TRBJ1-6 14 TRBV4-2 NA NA CASRWTGLNSPLHF TGTGCCAGCAGATGGACGGGCCTTAATTCACCCCTCCACTTT
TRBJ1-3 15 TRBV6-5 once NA CASRHTGLDGNTIYF TGTGCCAGCAGACACACTGGGTTGGATGGAAACACCATATATTTT
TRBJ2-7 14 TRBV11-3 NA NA CASSPGGGKYEQYF TGTGCCAGCAGCCCGGGAGGGGGCAAGTACGAGCAGTACTTC
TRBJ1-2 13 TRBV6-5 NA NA CASRTGGNYGYTF TGTGCCAGCAGGACCGGGGGGAACTATGGCTACACCTTC
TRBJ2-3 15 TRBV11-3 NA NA CASSLDSAGGNTQYF TGTGCCAGCAGCTTAGATAGCGCCGGCGGGAATACGCAGTATTTT
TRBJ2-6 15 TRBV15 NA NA CATSREGAGANVLTF TGTGCCACCAGCAGAGAGGGGGCCGGGGCCAACGTCCTGACTTTC
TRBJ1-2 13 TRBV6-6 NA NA CASSYSGPGGYTF TGTGCCAGCAGTTACTCAGGGCCGGGGGGCTACACCTTC
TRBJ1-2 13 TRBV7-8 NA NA CASSSGQRYGYTF TGTGCCAGCAGCTCCGGACAGCGCTATGGCTACACCTTC
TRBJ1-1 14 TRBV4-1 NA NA CASSQDSRPTEAFF TGCGCCAGCAGCCAAGATTCTCGACCGACTGAAGCTTTCTTT
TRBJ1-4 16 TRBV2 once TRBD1 CASRLDRGTYNEKLFF TGTGCCAGCAGGCTCGACAGGGGAACTTATAATGAAAAACTGTTTTTT
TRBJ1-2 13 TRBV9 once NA CASSVAKGGGYTF TGTGCCAGCAGCGTAGCAAAGGGAGGGGGCTACACCTTC
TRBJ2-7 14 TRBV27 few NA CASREYSTRIEQYF TGTGCCAGCAGGGAATATTCGACTAGAATCGAGCAGTACTTC
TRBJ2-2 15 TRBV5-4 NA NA CASSLKRGYTGELFF TGTGCCAGCAGCTTGAAAAGGGGGTACACCGGGGAGCTGTTTTTT
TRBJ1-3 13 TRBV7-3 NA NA CASSLSSGNTIYF TGTGCCAGCAGCTTAAGCTCTGGAAACACCATATATTTT
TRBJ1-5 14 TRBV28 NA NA CASRGPAPNQPQHF TGTGCCAGCAGGGGTCCCGCTCCCAATCAGCCCCAGCATTTT
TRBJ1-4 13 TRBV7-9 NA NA CASSSREGEKLFF TGTGCCAGCAGCTCCCGGGAGGGTGAAAAACTGTTTTTT
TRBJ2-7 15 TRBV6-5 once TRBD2 CASSPRGGLGYEQYF TGTGCCAGCAGTCCCCGGGGGGGACTCGGCTACGAGCAGTACTTC
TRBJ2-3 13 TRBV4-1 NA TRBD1 CASSHTGVDTQYF TGCGCCAGCAGCCACACAGGGGTAGATACGCAGTATTTT
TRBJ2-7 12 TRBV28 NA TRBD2 CASSFGGSEQYF TGTGCCAGCAGTTTCGGGGGGAGCGAGCAGTACTTC
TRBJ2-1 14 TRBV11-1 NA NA CVSSRDPWDNEQFF TGTGTCAGCAGCCGAGATCCCTGGGATAATGAGCAGTTCTTC
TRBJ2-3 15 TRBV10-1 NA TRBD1 CASSERDRGTDTQYF TGCGCCAGCAGTGAGCGTGACAGGGGCACAGATACGCAGTATTTT
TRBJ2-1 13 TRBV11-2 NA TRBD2 CASSLNRRGEQFF TGTGCCAGCAGCTTAAATAGGCGGGGGGAGCAGTTCTTC
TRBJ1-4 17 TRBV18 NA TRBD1 CASSPPRRQGTNEKLFF TGTGCCAGCTCACCACCGCGGCGACAGGGGACTAATGAAAAACTGTTTTTT